This note documents a single T cell receptor beta chain sequence. This entry is derived from a study of blood T cell repertoires in COVID-19. For the study at large: Material from acute and convalescent COVID-19 was sourced from the United States, Italy and Spain. T cells, B-cell-depleted T cells, or PBMCs provided the cDNA or gDNA that served as material.

The Seattle patients, enrolled during active infection, were followed longitudinally. Only in-frame clones appear in the TCRdb table, and some are missing; sequencing was by immunoSEQ multiplex PCR. Of some 300,000 clones listed, just under 90% were seen once; the top ten hold around 5.8%. The V gene's germline CDR1 is SGHRS and CDR2 YFSETQ. The CDR3 has 16 amino acids. V was shortened by 4 bases and J by 3 bases, with 20 bases between the two germline ends. This sequence joins TRBV5-1 and TRBJ2-7; TRBD2 might be the D (5 bases). The source material was peripheral blood. This sequence was found in a woman aged 45-60 years with COVID-19, enrolled during active disease. The CDR3 nucleotides are TGCGCCAGCAGCCCCCGTGACGGGCTAGCCAACTACGAGCAGTACTTC. Its translation is CASSPRDGLANYEQYF. The full variable domain, its missing parts supplied by reference TRBV5-1 and TRBJ2-7, is KAGVTQTPRYLIKTRGQQVTLSCSPISGHRSVSWYQQTPGQGLQFLFEYFSETQRNKGNFPGRFSGRQFSNSRSEMNVSTLELGDSALYLCASSPRDGLANYEQYFGPGTRLTVT.